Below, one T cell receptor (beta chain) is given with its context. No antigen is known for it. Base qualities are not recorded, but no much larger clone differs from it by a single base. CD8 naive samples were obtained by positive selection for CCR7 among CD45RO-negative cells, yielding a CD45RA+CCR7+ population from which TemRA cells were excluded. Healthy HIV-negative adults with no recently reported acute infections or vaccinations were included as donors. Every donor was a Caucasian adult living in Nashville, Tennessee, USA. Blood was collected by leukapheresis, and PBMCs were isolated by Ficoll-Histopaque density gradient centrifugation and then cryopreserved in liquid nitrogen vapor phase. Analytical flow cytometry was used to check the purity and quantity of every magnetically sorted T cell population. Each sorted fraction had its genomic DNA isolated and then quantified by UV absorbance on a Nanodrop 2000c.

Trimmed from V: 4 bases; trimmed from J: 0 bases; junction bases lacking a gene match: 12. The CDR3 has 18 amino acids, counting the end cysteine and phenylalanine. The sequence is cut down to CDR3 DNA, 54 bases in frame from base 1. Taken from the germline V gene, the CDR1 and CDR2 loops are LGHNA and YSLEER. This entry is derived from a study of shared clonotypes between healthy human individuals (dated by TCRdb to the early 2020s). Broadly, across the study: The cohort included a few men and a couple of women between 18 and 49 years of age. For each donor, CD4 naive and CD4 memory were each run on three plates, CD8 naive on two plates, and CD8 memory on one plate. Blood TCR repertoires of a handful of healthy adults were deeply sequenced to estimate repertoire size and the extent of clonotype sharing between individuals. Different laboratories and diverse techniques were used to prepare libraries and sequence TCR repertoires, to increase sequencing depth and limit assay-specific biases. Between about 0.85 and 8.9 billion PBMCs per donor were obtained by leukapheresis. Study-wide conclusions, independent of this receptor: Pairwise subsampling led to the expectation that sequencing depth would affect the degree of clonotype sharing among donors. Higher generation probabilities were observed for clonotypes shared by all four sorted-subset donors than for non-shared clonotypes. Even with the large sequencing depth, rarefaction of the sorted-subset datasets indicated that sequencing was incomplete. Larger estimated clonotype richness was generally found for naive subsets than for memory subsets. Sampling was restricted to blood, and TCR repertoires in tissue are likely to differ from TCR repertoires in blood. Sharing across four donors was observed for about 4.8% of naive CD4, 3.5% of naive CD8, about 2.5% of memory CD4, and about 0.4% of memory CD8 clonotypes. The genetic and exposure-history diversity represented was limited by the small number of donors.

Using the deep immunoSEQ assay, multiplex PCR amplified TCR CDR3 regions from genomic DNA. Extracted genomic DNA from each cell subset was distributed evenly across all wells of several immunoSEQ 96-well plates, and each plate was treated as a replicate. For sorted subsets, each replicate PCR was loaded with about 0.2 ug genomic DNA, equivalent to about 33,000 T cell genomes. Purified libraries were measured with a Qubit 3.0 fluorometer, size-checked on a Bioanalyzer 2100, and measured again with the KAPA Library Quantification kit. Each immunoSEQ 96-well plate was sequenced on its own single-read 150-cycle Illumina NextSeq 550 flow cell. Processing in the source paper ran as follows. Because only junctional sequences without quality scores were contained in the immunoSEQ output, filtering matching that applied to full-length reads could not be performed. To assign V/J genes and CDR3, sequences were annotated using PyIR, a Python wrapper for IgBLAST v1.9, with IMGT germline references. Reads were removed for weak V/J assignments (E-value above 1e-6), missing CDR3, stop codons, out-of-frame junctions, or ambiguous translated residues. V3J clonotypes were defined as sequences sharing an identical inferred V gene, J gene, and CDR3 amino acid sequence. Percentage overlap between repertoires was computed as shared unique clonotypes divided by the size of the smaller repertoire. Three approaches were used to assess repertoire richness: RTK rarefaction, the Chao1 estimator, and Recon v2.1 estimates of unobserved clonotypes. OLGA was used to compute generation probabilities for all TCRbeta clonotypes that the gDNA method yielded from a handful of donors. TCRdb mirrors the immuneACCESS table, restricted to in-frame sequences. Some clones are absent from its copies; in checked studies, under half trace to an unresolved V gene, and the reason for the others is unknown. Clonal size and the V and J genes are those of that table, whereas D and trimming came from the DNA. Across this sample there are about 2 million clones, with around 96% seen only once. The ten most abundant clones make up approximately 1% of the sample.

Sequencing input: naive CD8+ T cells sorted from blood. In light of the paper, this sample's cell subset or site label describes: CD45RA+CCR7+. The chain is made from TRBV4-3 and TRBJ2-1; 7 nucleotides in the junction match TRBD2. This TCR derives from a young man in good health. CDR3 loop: CASSRKTSSLSSYNEQFF. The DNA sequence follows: TGCGCCAGCAGCCGTAAGACTAGCTCTTTGAGCTCCTACAATGAGCAGTTCTTC.